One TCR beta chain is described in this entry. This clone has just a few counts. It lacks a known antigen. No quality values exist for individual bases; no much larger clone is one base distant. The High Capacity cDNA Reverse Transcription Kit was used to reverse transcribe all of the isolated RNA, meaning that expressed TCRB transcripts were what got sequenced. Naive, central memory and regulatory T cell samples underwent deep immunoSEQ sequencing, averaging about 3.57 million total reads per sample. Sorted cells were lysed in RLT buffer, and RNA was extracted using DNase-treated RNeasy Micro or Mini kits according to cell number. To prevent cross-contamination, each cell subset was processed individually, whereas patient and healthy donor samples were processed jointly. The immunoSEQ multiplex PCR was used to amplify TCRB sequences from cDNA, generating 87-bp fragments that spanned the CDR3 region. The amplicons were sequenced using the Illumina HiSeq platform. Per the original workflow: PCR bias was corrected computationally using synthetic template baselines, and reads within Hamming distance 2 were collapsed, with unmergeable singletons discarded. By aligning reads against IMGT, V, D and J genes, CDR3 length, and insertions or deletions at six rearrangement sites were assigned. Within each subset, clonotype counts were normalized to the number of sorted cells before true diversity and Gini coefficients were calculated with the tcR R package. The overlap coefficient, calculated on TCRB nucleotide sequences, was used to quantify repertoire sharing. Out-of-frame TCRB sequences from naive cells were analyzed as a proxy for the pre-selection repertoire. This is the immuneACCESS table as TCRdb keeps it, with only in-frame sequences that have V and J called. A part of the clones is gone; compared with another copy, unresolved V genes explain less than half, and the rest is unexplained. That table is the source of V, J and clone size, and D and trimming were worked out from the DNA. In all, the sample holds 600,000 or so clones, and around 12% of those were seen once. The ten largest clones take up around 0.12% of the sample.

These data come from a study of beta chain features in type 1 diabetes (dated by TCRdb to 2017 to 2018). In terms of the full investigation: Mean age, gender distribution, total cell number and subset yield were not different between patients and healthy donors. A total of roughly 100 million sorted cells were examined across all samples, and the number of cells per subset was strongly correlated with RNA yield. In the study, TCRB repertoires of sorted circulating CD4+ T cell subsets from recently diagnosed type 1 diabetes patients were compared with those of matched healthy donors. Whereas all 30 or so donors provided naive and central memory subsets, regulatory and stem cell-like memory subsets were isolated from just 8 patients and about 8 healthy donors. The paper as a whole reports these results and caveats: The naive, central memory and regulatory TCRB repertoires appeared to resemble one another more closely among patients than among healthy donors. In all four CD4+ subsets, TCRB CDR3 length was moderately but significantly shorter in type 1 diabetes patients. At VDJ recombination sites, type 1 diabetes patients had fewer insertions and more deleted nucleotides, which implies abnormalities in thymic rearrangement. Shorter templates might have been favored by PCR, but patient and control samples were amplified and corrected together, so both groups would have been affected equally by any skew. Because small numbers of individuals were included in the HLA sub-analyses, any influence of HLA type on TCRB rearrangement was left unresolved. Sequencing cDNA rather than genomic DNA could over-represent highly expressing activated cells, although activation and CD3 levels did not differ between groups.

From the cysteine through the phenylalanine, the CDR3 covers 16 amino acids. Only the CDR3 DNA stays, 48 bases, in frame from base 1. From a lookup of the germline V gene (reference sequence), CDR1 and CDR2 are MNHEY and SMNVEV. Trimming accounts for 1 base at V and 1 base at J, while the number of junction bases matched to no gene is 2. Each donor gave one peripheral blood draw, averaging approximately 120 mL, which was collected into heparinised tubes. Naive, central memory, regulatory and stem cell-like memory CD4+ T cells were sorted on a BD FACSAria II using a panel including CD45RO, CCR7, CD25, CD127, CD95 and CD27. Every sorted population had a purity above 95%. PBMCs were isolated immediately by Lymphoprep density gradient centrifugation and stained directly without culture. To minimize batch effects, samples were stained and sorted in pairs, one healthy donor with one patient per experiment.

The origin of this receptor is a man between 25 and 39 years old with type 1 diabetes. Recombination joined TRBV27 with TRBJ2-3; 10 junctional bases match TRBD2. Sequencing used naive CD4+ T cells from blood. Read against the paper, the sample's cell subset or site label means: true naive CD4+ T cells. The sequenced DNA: TGTGCCAGCAGTTTATACCTAGCGGGGGGCACAGATACGCAGTATTTT. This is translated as CASSLYLAGGTDTQYF.